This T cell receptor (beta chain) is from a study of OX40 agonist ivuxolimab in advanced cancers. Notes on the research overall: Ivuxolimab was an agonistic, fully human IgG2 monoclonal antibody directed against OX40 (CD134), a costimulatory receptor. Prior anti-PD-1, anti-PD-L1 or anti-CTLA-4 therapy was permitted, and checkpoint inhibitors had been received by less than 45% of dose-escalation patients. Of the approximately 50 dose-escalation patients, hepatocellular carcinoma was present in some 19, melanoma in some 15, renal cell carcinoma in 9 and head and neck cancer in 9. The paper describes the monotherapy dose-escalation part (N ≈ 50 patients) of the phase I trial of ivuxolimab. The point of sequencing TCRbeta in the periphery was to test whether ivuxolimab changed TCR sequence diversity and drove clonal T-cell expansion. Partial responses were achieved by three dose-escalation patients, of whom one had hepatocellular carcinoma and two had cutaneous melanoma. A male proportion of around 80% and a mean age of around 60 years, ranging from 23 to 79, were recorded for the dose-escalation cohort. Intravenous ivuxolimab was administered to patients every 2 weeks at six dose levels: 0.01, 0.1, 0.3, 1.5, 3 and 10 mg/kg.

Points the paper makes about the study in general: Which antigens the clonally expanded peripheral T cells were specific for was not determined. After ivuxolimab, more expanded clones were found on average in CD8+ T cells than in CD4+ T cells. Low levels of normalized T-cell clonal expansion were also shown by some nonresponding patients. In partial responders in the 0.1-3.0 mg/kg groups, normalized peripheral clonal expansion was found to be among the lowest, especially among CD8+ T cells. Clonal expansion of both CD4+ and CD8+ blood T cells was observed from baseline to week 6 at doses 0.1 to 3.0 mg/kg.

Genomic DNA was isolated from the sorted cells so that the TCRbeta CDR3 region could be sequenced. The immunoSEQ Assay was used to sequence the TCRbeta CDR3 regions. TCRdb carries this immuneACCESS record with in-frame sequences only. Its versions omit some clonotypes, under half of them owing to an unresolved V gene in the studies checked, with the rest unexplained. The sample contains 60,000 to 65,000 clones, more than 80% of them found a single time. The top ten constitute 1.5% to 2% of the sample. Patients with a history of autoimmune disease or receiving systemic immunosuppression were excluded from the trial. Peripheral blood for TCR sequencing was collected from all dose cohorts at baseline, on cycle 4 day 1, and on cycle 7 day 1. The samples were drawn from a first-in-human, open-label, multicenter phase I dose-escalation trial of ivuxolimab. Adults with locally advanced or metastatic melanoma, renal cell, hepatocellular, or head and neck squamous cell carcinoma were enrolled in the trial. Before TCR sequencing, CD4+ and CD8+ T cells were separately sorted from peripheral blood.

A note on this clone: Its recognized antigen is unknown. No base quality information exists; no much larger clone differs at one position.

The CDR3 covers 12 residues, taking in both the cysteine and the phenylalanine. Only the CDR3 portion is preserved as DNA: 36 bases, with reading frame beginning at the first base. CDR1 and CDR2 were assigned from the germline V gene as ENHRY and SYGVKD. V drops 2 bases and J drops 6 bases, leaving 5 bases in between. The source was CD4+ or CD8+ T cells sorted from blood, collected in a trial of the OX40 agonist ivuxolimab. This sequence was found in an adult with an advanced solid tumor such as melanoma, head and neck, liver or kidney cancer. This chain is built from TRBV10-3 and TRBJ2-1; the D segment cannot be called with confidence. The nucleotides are TGTGCCATCAGTGAGGCAGCCAATGAGCAGTTCTTC. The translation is CAISEAANEQFF.